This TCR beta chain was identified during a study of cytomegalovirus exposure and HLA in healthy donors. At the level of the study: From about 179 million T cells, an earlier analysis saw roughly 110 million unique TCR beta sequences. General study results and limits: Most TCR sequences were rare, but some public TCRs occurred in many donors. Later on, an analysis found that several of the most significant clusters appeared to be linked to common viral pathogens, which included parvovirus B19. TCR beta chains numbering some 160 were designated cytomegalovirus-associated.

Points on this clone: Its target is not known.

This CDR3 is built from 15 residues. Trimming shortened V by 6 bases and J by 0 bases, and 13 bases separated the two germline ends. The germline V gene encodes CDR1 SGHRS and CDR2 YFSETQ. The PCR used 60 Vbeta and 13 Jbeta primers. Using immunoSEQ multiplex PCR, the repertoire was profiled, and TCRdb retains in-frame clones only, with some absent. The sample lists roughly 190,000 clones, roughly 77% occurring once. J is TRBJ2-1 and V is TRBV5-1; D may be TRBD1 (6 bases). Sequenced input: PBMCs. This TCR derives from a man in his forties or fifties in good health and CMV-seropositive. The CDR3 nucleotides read TGCGCCAGCACGGGACACACGAGCTCCTACAATGAGCAGTTCTTC. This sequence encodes CASTGHTSSYNEQFF.